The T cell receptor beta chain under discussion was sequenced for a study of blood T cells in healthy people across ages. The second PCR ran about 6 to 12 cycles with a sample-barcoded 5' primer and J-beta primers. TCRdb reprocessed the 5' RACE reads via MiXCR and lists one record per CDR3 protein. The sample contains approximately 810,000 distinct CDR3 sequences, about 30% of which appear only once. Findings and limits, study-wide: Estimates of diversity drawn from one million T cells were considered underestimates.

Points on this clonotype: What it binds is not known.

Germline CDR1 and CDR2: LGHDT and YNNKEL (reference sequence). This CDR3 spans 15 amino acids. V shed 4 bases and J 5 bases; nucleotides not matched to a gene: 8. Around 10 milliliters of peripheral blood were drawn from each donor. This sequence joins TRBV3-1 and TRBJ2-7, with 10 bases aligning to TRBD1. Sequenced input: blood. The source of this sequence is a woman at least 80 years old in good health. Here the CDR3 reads CASSRRDRGDHEQYF. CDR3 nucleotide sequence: TGTGCCAGCAGCCGCCGGGACAGGGGAGATCACGAGCAGTACTTC.